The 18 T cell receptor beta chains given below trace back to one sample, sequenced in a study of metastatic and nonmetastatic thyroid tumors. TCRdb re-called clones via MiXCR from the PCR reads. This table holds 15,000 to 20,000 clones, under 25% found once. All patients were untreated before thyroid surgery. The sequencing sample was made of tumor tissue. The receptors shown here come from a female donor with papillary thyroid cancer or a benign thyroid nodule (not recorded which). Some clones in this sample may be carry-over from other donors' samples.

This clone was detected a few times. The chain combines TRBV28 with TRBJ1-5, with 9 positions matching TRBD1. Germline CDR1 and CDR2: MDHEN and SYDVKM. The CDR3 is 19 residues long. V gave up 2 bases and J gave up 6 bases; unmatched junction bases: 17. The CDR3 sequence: CASSLGRSRGQGNSQPQHF. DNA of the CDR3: TGTGCCAGCAGTTTAGGTCGTAGCCGGGGACAGGGTAACAGTCAGCCCCAGCATTTT.

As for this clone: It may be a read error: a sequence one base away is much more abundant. The CDR3: CASSLGGQQFF. The CDR3 DNA reads as TGCGCCAGCAGCTTGGGTGGGCAGCAGTTCTTC. The rearrangement uses TRBV5-1 and TRBJ2-1; no reliable D call. With 0 bases removed from V and 11 bases from J, the gap between germline ends came to 6 bases. CDR1 and CDR2 (germline): SGHRS, YFSETQ. The length of the CDR3 is 11 residues.

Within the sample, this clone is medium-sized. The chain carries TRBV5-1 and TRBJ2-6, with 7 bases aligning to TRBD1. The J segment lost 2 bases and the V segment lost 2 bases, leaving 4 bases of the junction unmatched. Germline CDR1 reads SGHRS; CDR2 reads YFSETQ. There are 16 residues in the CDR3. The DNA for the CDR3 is TGCGCCAGCAGCTTACAGGGGAACGCTGGGGCCAACGTCCTGACTTTC. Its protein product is CASSLQGNAGANVLTF.

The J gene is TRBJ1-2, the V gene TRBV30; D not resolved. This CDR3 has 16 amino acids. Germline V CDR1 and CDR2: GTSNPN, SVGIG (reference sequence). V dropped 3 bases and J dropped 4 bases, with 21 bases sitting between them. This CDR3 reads CAWRATWGTTRYGYTF. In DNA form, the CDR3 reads TGTGCCTGGAGGGCAACGTGGGGAACCACCCGCTATGGCTACACCTTC. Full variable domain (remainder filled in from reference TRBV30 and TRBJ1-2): SQTIHQWPATLVQPVGSPLSLECTVEGTSNPNLYWYRQAAGRGLQLLFYSVGIGQISSEVPQNLSASRPQDRQFILSSKKLLLSDSGFYLCAWRATWGTTRYGYTFGSGTRLTVV.

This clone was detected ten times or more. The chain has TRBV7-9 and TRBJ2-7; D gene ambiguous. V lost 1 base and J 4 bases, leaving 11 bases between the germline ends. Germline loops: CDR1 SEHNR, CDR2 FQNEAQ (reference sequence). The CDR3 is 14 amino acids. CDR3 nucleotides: TGTGCCAGCAGCTTAGAGGGTGGAGTATACGAGCAGTACTTC. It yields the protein CASSLEGGVYEQYF.

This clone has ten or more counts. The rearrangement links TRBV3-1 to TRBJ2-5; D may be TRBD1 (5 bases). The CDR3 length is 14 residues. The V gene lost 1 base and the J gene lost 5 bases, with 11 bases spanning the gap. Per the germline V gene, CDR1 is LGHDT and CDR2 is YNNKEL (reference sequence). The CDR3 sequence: CASSQALGVETQYF. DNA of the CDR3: TGTGCCAGCAGCCAAGCCTTAGGGGTGGAGACCCAGTACTTC.

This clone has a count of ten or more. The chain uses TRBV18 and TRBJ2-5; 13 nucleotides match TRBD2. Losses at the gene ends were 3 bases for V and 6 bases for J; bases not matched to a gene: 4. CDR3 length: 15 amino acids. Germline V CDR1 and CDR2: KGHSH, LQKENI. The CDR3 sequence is CASSPVTSGRKTQYF. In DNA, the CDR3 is TGTGCCAGCTCACCTGTGACTAGCGGGAGGAAGACCCAGTACTTC.

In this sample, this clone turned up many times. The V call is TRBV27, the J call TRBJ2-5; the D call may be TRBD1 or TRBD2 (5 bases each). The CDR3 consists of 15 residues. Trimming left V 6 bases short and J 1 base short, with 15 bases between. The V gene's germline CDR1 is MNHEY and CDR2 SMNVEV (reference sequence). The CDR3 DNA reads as TGTGCCAGCAGACGAGGGGACGGCCTCCAAGAGACCCAGTACTTC. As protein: CASRRGDGLQETQYF.

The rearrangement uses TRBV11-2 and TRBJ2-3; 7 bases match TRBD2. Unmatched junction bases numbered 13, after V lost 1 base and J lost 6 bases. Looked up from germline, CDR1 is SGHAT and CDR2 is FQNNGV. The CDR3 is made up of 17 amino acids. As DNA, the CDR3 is TGTGCCAGCAGCTTAGTGGCAGGTGGTAACGGGGGGGATACGCAGTATTTT. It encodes CASSLVAGGNGGDTQYF.

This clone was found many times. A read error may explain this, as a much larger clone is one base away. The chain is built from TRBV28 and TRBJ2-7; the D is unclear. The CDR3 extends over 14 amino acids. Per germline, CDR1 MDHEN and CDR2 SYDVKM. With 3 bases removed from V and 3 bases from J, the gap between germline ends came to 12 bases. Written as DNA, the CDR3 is TGTGCCAGCAGTTTTCCGAGACACCGCTACGAGCAGTACTTC. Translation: CASSFPRHRYEQYF.

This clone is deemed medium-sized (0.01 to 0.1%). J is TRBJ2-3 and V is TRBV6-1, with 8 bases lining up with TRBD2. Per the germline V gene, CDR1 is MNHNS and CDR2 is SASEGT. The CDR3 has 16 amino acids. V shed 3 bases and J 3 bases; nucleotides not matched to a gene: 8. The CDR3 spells CASSDPYGLATDTQYF. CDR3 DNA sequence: TGTGCCAGCAGTGATCCTTATGGACTAGCAACAGATACGCAGTATTTT.

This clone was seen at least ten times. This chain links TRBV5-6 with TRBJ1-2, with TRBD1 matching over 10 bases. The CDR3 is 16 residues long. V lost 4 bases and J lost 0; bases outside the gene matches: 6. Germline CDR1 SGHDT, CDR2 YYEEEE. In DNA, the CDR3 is TGTGCCAGCAGCCGACAGGGGGCGGCTTCTAACTATGGCTACACCTTC. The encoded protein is CASSRQGAASNYGYTF.

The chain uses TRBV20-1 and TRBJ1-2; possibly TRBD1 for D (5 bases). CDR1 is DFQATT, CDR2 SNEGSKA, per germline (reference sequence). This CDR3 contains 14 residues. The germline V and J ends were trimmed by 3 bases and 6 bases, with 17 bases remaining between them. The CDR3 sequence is CSARLSGQGDGYTF. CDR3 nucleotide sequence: TGCAGTGCTAGGCTCTCTGGGCAGGGTGATGGCTACACCTTC.

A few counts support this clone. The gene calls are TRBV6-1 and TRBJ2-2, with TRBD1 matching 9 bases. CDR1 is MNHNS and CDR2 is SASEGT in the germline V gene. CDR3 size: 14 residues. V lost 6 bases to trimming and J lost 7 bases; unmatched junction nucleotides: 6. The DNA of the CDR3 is TGTGCCAGCAGCGATCACAGGGGGCTCGGGGAGCTGTTTTTT. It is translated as CASSDHRGLGELFF.

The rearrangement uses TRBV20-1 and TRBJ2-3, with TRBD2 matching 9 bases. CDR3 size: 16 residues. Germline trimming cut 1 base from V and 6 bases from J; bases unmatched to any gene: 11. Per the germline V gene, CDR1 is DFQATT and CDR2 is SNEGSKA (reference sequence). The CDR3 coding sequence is TGCAGTGCTAGAGTTCCTAGCGGGGCATCGTTCGATACGCAGTATTTT. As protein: CSARVPSGASFDTQYF.

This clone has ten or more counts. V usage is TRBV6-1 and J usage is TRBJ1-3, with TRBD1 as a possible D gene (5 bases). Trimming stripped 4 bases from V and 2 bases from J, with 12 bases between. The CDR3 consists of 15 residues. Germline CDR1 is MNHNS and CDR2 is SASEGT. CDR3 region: CASSATAQTGNTIYF. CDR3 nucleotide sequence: TGTGCCAGCAGTGCGACAGCCCAAACTGGAAACACCATATATTTT.

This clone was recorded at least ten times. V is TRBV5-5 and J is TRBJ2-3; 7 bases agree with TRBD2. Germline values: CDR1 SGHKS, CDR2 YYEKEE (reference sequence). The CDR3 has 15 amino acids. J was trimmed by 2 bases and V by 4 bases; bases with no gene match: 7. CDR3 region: CASSDTSDYTDTQYF. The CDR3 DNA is TGTGCCAGCAGCGACACTAGCGACTACACAGATACGCAGTATTTT.

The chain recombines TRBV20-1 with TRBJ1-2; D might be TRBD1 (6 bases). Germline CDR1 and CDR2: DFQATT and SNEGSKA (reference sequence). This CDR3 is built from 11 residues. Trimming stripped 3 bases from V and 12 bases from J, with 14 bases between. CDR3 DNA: TGCAGTGCTAGTTACAGGGAGTCCCACACCTTC. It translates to CSASYRESHTF.